This TCR beta chain originates from a study of human T cells and chemical hapten exposure. The wider study: DPC 0.01% went on the upper back by patch test, with reading at 6 days. Overall study results and limits: Donors in the study had alopecia, meaning their immune response may differ from healthy people's. Among expanded TCRs, significantly more large CDR3 similarity clusters formed than among controls.

This CDR3 spans 15 amino acids. Trimming pared 9 bases from V and 0 bases from J, leaving 14 bases between. Germline V lookup: CDR1 KGHSH, CDR2 LQKENI. Using its own MiXCR run on the RACE reads, TCRdb lists one record per CDR3 protein. The sample lists approximately 71,000 distinct CDR3 sequences; 11% were seen once. Concerning this clonotype: Antigen specificity is unknown.

The time point denotes: patch test 3, about 24 weeks after DPC sensitization. Sample treatment: therapeutic diphenylcyclopropenone sensitization with weekly scalp DPC. V usage is TRBV18 and J usage is TRBJ1-4; unclear D gene. The receptor's source is a woman in her 50s with alopecia areata. Some clones in this sample may be carry-over from other donors' samples. The sample here was whole blood, taken in connection with sensitization to the hapten diphenylcyclopropenone (DPC). This chain's CDR3 is CASALGGATNEKLFF. CDR3 nucleotide sequence: TGTGCCAGTGCTTTAGGAGGCGCAACTAATGAAAAACTGTTTTTT.